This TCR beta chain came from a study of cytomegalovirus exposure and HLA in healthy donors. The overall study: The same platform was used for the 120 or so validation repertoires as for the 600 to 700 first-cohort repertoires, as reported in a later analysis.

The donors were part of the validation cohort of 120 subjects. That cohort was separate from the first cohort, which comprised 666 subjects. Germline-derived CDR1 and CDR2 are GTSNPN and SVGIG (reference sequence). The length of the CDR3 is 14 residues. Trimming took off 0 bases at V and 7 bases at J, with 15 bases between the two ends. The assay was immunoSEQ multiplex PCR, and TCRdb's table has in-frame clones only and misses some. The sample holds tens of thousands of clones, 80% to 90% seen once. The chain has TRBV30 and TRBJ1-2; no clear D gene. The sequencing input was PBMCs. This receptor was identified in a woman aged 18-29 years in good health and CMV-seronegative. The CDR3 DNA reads TGTGCCTGGAGTGTACTGAGGGAAAGAGGTGGCTACACCTTC. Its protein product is CAWSVLRERGGYTF.